This T cell receptor (beta chain) was retrieved from a study of T-cell memory formation after mild COVID-19. On the study more broadly: The TCR clusters were mostly specific to one donor. Findings and limits, study-wide: CD4/CD8 balance characterized clones contracting day 15 to 85, and CD4+ skew characterized later expanders.

V was pared by 7 bases and J by 4 bases, with 8 bases between. This CDR3 is 12 amino acids long. MiXCR, run by TCRdb on the 5' RACE reads, gives a single entry per CDR3 protein. This table holds about 250,000 distinct CDR3 sequences, about a sixth found once. This clonotype was detected ten times or more. Its matching antigen is unknown. The V and J genes are TRBV12-3 or TRBV12-4 and TRBJ2-1, with TRBD2 as a possible D gene (6 bases). The clonotype comes from a man aged 18 to 30 who had mild COVID-19 (a few samples of this study predate the infection). Cell type and time point are not known. The sample taken for sequencing was PBMCs or a T cell subset sorted from them (not recorded which). The CDR3 sequence is CASTSEYNEQFF. DNA of the CDR3: TGTGCCAGCACTAGCGAGTACAATGAGCAGTTCTTC.